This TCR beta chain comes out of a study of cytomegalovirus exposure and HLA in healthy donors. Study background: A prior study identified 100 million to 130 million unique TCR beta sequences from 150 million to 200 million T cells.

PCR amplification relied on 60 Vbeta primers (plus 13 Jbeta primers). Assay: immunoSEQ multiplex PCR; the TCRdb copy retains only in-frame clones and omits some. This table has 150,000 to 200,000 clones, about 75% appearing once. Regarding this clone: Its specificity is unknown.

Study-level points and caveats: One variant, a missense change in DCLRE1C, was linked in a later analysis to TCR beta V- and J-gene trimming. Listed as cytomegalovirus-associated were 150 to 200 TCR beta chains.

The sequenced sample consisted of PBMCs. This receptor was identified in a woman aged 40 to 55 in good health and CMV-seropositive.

The CDR3 bases are TGTGCCAGTAGTATCCCCGGGACAGGGTTGTCTGAAGCTTTCTTT. As protein: CASSIPGTGLSEAFF. The chain is built from TRBV19 and TRBJ1-1, with 9 positions matching TRBD1. Per the germline V gene, CDR1 is LNHDA and CDR2 is SQIVND (reference sequence). The CDR3 covers 15 residues. Unmatched junction bases numbered 8, after V lost 3 bases and J lost 6 bases.